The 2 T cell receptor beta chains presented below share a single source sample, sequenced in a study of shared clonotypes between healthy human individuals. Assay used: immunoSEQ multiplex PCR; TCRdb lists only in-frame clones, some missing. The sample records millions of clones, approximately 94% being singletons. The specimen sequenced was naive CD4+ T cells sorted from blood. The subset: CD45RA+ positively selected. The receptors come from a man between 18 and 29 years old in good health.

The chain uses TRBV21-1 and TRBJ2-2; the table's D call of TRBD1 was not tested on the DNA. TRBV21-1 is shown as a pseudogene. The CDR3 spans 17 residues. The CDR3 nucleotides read TGTGCCAGCAGCAGCTACAGGGGGCCAAAAGACACCGGGGAGCTGTTTTTT. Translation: CASSSYRGPKDTGELFF.

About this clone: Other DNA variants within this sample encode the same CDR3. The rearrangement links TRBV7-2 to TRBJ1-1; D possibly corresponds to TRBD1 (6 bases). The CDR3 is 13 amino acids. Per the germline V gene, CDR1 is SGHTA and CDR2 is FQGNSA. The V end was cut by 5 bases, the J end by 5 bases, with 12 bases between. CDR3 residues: CASSLGGITEAFF. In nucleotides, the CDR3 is TGTGCCAGCAGCCTAGGGGGAATTACTGAAGCTTTCTTT.